Listed below are T cell receptor beta chains from one sample, sequenced in a study of blood T cell repertoires in COVID-19. Some clones are missing from TCRdb's copy, which holds only in-frame ones; the method was immunoSEQ multiplex PCR. The repertoire holds more than 85,000 clones, with nearly 90% as singletons. Sequenced material: peripheral blood. These TCRs come from a man aged 50-60 years with active COVID-19. Each CDR3 is given with its conserved first and last residue. A D gene is named only where the DNA matches it firmly. Rows may omit the clone size; those that give it use once, few, many or a size class.

d_gene	v_gene	abundance	j_gene	CDR3nt	CDR3aa
NA	TRBV3-1/TRBV3-2	NA	TRBJ1-6	TGTGCCAGCAGCCAAGGGAGTAGAGGGTCACCCCTCCACTTT	CASSQGSRGSPLHF
TRBD1	TRBV19	NA	TRBJ2-7	TGTGCCAGTAGTAAGAGACAGGGGGGTCCCTACGAGCAGTACTTC	CASSKRQGGPYEQYF
NA	TRBV5-1	NA	TRBJ1-1	TGCGCCAGCAGCGCCTCCAGTAACACTGAAGCTTTCTTT	CASSASSNTEAFF
NA	TRBV18	NA	TRBJ1-3	TGTGCCAGCTCACCTGGAGTAGACACCATATATTTT	CASSPGVDTIYF
NA	TRBV5-4	NA	TRBJ2-7	TGTGCCAGCAGCACCCTGCCGGAGGGCGAGCAGTACTTC	CASSTLPEGEQYF
TRBD1	TRBV25-1	NA	TRBJ2-1	TGTGCCAGCAGTGCCCGGGACAGATTTACCGAGCAGTTCTTC	CASSARDRFTEQFF
NA	TRBV4-1	few	TRBJ2-7	TGCGCCAGCAGCCAAAAGGGAGGGGGCGAGCAGTACTTC	CASSQKGGGEQYF
NA	TRBV19	NA	TRBJ1-2	TGTTCCAGGCCCAGAGGAGGCTACACCTTC	CSRPRGGYTF
NA	TRBV30	NA	TRBJ1-2	TGTGCCTGGAGTGTACCTTTCGGCAGGGGACGCGGCTATGGCTACACCTTC	CAWSVPFGRGRGYGYTF
NA	TRBV19	NA	TRBJ1-6	TGTGCCAGTAGTATCTCGGCTCGGACGTTTCAGGGGAGTCCACCCCTCCACTTT	CASSISARTFQGSPPLHF
NA	TRBV3-1/TRBV3-2	NA	TRBJ1-2	TGTGCCAGCAGCCAAGACTCAGGGCGAGTAGGCTACACCTTC	CASSQDSGRVGYTF
NA	TRBV4-1	NA	TRBJ2-1	TGCGCCAGCAGCATCGGGGGTAGCTCCTACAATGAGCAGTTCTTC	CASSIGGSSYNEQFF
TRBD1	TRBV5-1	NA	TRBJ1-1	TGCGCCAGCAGCTTGGCCTTTAACAGGGGACGTAGTGAAGCTTTCTTT	CASSLAFNRGRSEAFF
TRBD1	TRBV6-5	NA	TRBJ2-1	TGTGCCAGCAGATCCGGACAGGGACCCTACAATGAGCAGTTCTTC	CASRSGQGPYNEQFF
TRBD2	TRBV4-3	NA	TRBJ2-1	TGCGCCAGCAGCCAAGATGCGGGGACTAGCGGGGGCGAGCAGTTCTTC	CASSQDAGTSGGEQFF
NA	TRBV6-5	NA	TRBJ1-2	TGTGCCAGCAGTTATCCGTTAGGGGACTATGGCTACACCTTC	CASSYPLGDYGYTF
NA	TRBV7-9	NA	TRBJ2-3	TGTGCCAGCAGCTTCCTACAGGCGGTGAGGGGGGATACGCAGTATTTT	CASSFLQAVRGDTQYF
TRBD1	TRBV3-1/TRBV3-2	NA	TRBJ1-6	TGTGCCAGCAGCCCAGCAGGGGGCACCTATAATTCACCCCTCCACTTT	CASSPAGGTYNSPLHF
NA	TRBV11-2	NA	TRBJ2-5	TGTGCCAGCAGCTCGACAGGGGCGGGAGGGGAGACCCAGTACTTC	CASSSTGAGGETQYF
TRBD2	TRBV2	NA	TRBJ2-7	TGTGCCAGCAGTCACTCCAGCATCCCGCTTAGCGGGGGGCCCTCCTACGAGCAGTACTTC	CASSHSSIPLSGGPSYEQYF
NA	TRBV9	NA	TRBJ2-1	TGTGCCAGCAGCTCCGCCGAGGGCAAAAGAAAAGAGCAGTTCTTC	CASSSAEGKRKEQFF
NA	TRBV5-1	NA	TRBJ2-5	TGCGCCAGCAGCTTGGCAAGTTGGGAGCAAGAGACCCAGTACTTC	CASSLASWEQETQYF
NA	TRBV2	NA	TRBJ2-3	TGTGCCAGCAGCGATGGACTACTCACAGATACGCAGTATTTT	CASSDGLLTDTQYF
NA	TRBV12-3/TRBV12-4	NA	TRBJ1-4	TGTGCCAGCAGCTCCCTCTTGAATGAAAAACTGTTTTTT	CASSSLLNEKLFF
NA	TRBV4-3	once	TRBJ1-5	TGCGCCAGCAGCCAACCGGGACAAACATATAGCAATCAGCCCCAGCATTTT	CASSQPGQTYSNQPQHF
NA	TRBV4-1	once	TRBJ2-7	TGCGCCAGCAGCCAAGTAGAGGATTTCTCCTACGAGCAGTACTTC	CASSQVEDFSYEQYF
TRBD1	TRBV18	few	TRBJ1-6	TGTGCCAGCTCAATTACGACAGGGGCCCTGTTGGCCCTCCACTTT	CASSITTGALLALHF
NA	TRBV12-3/TRBV12-4	NA	TRBJ2-7	TGTGCCAGCAGCATGACAGGCTCCTACGAGCAGTACTTC	CASSMTGSYEQYF